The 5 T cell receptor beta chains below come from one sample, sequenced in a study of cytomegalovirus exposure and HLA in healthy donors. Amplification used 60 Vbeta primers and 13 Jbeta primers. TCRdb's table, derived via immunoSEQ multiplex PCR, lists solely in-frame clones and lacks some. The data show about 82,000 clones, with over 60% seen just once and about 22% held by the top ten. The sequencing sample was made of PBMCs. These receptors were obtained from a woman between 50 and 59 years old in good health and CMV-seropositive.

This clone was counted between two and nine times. CDR3 DNA: TGTGCCAGCAGCGATCGACCCCGGGACACTAACTATGGCTACACCTTC. Translating it yields CASSDRPRDTNYGYTF. V usage is TRBV6-4 and J usage is TRBJ1-2; D is perhaps TRBD1 (6 bases). Deletions cut 6 bases from V and 0 bases from J, with 17 bases between. Germline V gene sequence: CDR1 MRHNA, CDR2 SNTAGT. CDR3 length: 16 residues.

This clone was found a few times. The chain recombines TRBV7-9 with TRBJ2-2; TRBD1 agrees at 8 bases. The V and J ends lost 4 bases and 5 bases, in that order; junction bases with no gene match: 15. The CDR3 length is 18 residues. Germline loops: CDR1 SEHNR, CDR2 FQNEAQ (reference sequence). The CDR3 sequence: CASSSLPGQDRGTGELFF. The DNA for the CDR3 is TGTGCCAGCAGCTCTCTTCCGGGACAGGACCGGGGGACCGGGGAGCTGTTTTTT.

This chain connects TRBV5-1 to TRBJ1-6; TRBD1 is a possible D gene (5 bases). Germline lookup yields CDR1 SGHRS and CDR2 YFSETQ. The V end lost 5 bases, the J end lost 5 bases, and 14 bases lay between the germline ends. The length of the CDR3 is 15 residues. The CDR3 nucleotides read TGCGCCAGCAGTCGAGGAAGGGGAAATAATTCACCCCTCCACTTT. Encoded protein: CASSRGRGNNSPLHF.

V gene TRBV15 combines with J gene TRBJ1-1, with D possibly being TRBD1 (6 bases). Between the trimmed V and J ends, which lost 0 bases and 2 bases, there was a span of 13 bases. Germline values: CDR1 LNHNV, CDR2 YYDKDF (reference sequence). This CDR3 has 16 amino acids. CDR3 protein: CATSRDPTGFNTEAFF. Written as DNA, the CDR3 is TGTGCCACCAGCAGAGACCCGACAGGTTTCAACACTGAAGCTTTCTTT.

The CDR3 DNA is TGTGCCAGCAGCTTGAGCACTGAAGCTTTCTTT. Protein product: CASSLSTEAFF. J is TRBJ1-1 and V is TRBV7-9; no firm D call. Germline CDR1 SEHNR, CDR2 FQNEAQ (reference sequence). Trimming left V 3 bases short and J 4 bases short, with 3 bases between. The CDR3 is made up of 11 amino acids.